This T cell receptor (beta chain) was sequenced in a study of radiation and T cells in renal cell carcinoma. For the study at large: Nephrectomy followed 15 Gy stereotactic body radiation by 4 weeks. Study findings and constraints: From baseline, blood top tumor clonotypes peaked at 2 weeks post-radiation.

Produced via immunoSEQ multiplex PCR; TCRdb's table is partial and in-frame only. The sample has more than 75,000 clones, 80% to 90% seen once. V was pared by 2 bases and J by 5 bases, with 9 bases between. CDR3 length: 14 amino acids. CDR1 is MNHNY, CDR2 SVGAGI, per germline (reference sequence). Time point reported: blood 2 weeks post-SBRT. Regarding treatment: 15 Gy SBRT to primary tumor, nephrectomy 4 weeks later. In regard to this clone: Its matching antigen is unknown.

V is TRBV6-6 and J is TRBJ1-4; D not resolved. The sequence derives from a woman aged 45-60 years with renal cell carcinoma. This material consisted of blood, taken from a patient whose treatment included radiotherapy and nephrectomy. CDR3 in DNA: TGTGCCAGCAGTTACGAGGAAAGGAATGAAAAACTGTTTTTT. It is translated as CASSYEERNEKLFF.